This TCR beta chain was sequenced in a study of cytomegalovirus exposure and HLA in healthy donors. Primers included in the PCR were 60 Vbeta and 13 Jbeta primers. Generated by immunoSEQ multiplex PCR, the TCRdb table keeps only in-frame clones and is missing some. The table has some 210,000 clones, approximately 83% seen once. What was sequenced was PBMCs. The TCR was taken from a woman aged 45-65 years in good health and CMV-seropositive.

CDR3 nucleotides: TGCGCCAGCGGTACAGTGGACTATGGCTACACCTTC. This codes for CASGTVDYGYTF. This chain uses TRBV5-1 with TRBJ1-2, with no clear D. Looked up from germline, CDR1 is SGHRS and CDR2 is YFSETQ. CDR3 size: 12 residues. Trimming shortened V by 7 bases and J by 3 bases, and 10 bases separated the two germline ends.